This T cell receptor (beta chain) was captured by sequencing in a study of T-cell memory formation after mild COVID-19. Looking at the study overall: TCR clusters mostly belonged to single donors.

On this clonotype itself: Its antigen is unidentified.

CDR1 and CDR2 from the germline V gene are SGHRS and YFSETQ. The junction had 6 bases not matched to a gene; V was cut back by 4 bases and J by 1 base. The CDR3 runs 15 residues. Study-wide results and caveats: Among clones contracting day 15 to 85, CD4/CD8 was balanced, whereas later expanders leaned CD4+.

5'RACE with constant-segment primers built TCRalpha and TCRbeta cDNA libraries with UMIs. In TCRdb, the 5' RACE reads were re-called with MiXCR into one record per CDR3 protein. The profile shows roughly 150,000 distinct CDR3 sequences, 13% of them singletons. This chain uses TRBV5-1 with TRBJ1-1; 8 bases map to TRBD1. This clonotype was sampled from a young man who had mild COVID-19 (a few samples of this study predate the infection). Cell type and time point are not known. Sequenced input: PBMCs or a T cell subset sorted from them (not recorded which). The CDR3 nucleotides read TGCGCCAGCAGCCCCTGGACAGGGTCGAACACTGAAGCTTTCTTT. Translation: CASSPWTGSNTEAFF.